These 21 T cell receptor beta chains were sequenced from one sample in a study of blood T cell repertoires in COVID-19. Sequenced by immunoSEQ multiplex PCR; TCRdb stores in-frame clones only, minus some. Found here are about 160,000 clones, approximately 81% of them singletons; the top ten hold approximately 18%. The specimen was PBMCs or T cells enriched from blood (not recorded which). These receptors were taken from a man in his 60s who had recovered from COVID-19.

The genes are TRBV4-1 and TRBJ2-3; D is ambiguous. This CDR3 contains 12 residues. Trimming stripped 5 bases from V and 3 bases from J, with 6 bases between. The V gene's germline CDR1 is MGHRA and CDR2 YSYEKL. In nucleotides, the CDR3 is TGCGCCAGCAGCTCTCAGACAGATACGCAGTATTTT. Its protein product is CASSSQTDTQYF.

This clone was seen just once. CDR3 DNA sequence: TGCGCCAGCAGCCAAGATTTAAGGCTAGCGGGAGTTTGGGTTGGCACAGATACGCAGTATTTT. This translates into CASSQDLRLAGVWVGTDTQYF. The chain is built from TRBV4-1 and TRBJ2-3, with TRBD2 matching 10 bases. This CDR3 region has 21 residues. J lost 1 base, V lost 0 bases, and 16 bases had no gene match. In germline, CDR1 is MGHRA, CDR2 YSYEKL.

The V call is TRBV14, the J call TRBJ2-1; D is possibly TRBD2 (5 bases). Trimming removed 5 bases at V and 6 bases at J, with 14 bases between. Germline CDR1 is SGHDN and CDR2 is FVKESK. This CDR3 comprises 14 residues. The DNA of the CDR3 is TGTGCCAGCAGCACTCAGCTAGCCGTCAATGAGCAGTTCTTC. The encoded protein is CASSTQLAVNEQFF.

The chain is built from TRBV10-3 and TRBJ2-3; TRBD2 is a possible D gene (6 bases). The V gene lost 2 bases and the J gene lost 6 bases, with 21 bases spanning the gap. Germline V gene lookup returns CDR1 ENHRY and CDR2 SYGVKD. The CDR3 extends over 17 amino acids. The CDR3 DNA is TGTGCCATCAGTGAGGGCCCAGGAGCGGGTGGTGTCGATACGCAGTATTTT. As protein: CAISEGPGAGGVDTQYF.

This chain links TRBV5-1 with TRBJ1-2, with 7 positions matching TRBD1. J lost 4 bases, V lost 6 bases, and 6 bases had no gene match. Germline lookup yields CDR1 SGHRS and CDR2 YFSETQ. CDR3 length equals 13 residues. The CDR3 DNA follows: TGCGCCAGCACCGCAGGGGGAACCTATGGCTACACCTTC. This encodes CASTAGGTYGYTF.

This chain joins TRBV6-4 and TRBJ2-1, with D possibly TRBD1 on 5 matching bases. CDR1 is MRHNA, CDR2 SNTAGT, per germline. This CDR3 spans 17 amino acids. V shed 0 bases and J shed 6 bases, with 18 bases lying between them. CDR3 nucleotide sequence: TGTGCCAGCAGTGACTCGAAGCAGCAGGGCGTCTGCAATGAGCAGTTCTTC. Amino acid sequence: CASSDSKQQGVCNEQFF.

The chain uses TRBV27 and TRBJ2-7; 12 bases map to TRBD2. Trimming cost V 4 bases and J 2 bases; bases outside gene matches: 3. Germline loops: CDR1 MNHEY, CDR2 SMNVEV (reference sequence). The CDR3 consists of 15 residues. CDR3 bases: TGTGCCAGCAGTTCTAGCGGGGGGGCCCCCTACGAGCAGTACTTC. It is translated as CASSSSGGAPYEQYF.

The chain carries TRBV11-1 and TRBJ1-1, with TRBD1 identical over 8 bases. Trimming took 5 bases from V and 1 from J; bases not matched to a gene: 3. The CDR3 loop spans 14 amino acids. The germline gives CDR1 SGHAT, CDR2 FQDESV (reference sequence). Here the CDR3 reads CASSLGQGNTEAFF. The CDR3 DNA sequence: TGTGCCAGCAGCCTCGGACAGGGGAACACTGAAGCTTTCTTT.

The table lists this clone with a few counts. V and J are TRBV27 and TRBJ2-7; tentative D call: TRBD2 (6 bases). V gave up 5 bases and J gave up 0 bases, with 20 bases separating them. Per the germline V gene, CDR1 is MNHEY and CDR2 is SMNVEV (reference sequence). CDR3 length: 17 amino acids. The CDR3 DNA sequence: TGTGCCAGCAGTCCCAATCCTCTCCGGGACTTCTCCTACGAGCAGTACTTC. Encoded protein: CASSPNPLRDFSYEQYF.

This clone was counted once. The chain employs TRBV6-5 and TRBJ1-5, with TRBD1 matching 10 bases. This CDR3 has 15 amino acids. The germline V gene has CDR1 MNHEY and CDR2 SVGAGI. Trimming removed 6 bases from V and 8 bases from J; junction bases left unmatched: 10. Here the CDR3 DNA reads TGTGCCAGCAGCCGGGGTGGACAGGGGGGGGAGCCCCAGCATTTT. Its protein product is CASSRGGQGGEPQHF.

CDR3 amino acids: CASSLSGGRGTEAFF. In nucleotides, the CDR3 is TGTGCCAGCAGCCTATCAGGGGGCAGGGGCACTGAAGCTTTCTTT. The V call is TRBV2, the J call TRBJ1-1; TRBD1 agrees at 8 bases. From germline, CDR1 is SNHLY and CDR2 FYNNEI. After removal of 6 bases from V and 4 bases from J, the junction contained 10 bases not matched to a gene. This CDR3 contains 15 residues.

The rearrangement uses TRBV25-1 and TRBJ2-2; a possible D gene is TRBD2 (5 bases). This CDR3 contains 14 residues. Germline V gene data show CDR1 as MGHDK and CDR2 as SYGVNS. The germline V and J ends were trimmed by 4 bases and 2 bases, with 8 bases remaining between them. The CDR3 loop is CASSVSGNTGELFF. Here the CDR3 DNA reads TGTGCCAGCAGTGTGAGCGGCAACACCGGGGAGCTGTTTTTT.

The rearrangement uses TRBV2 and TRBJ1-1, with 10 bases fitting TRBD1. V shed 6 bases, J shed 5 bases, and the junction held 9 bases outside the gene matches. The CDR3 contains 15 residues. From germline, CDR1 is SNHLY and CDR2 FYNNEI. Here the CDR3 reads CASSPGTGVRTEAFF. The CDR3 nucleotides read TGTGCCAGCAGCCCCGGGACAGGGGTTCGAACTGAAGCTTTCTTT.

This chain joins TRBV3-1 (or the pseudogene TRBV3-2) and TRBJ1-4; no firm D call. From germline, CDR1 is LGHDT and CDR2 YNNKEL (reference sequence). The CDR3 has 14 amino acids. Trimming removed 6 bases from V and 0 bases from J, with 8 bases in between. The CDR3 here is CASRFSATNEKLFF. The DNA of the CDR3 is TGTGCCAGCAGATTCTCTGCAACTAATGAAAAACTGTTTTTT.

V and J are TRBV7-6 and TRBJ1-4, with TRBD1 identical over 7 bases. The germline V gene has CDR1 SGHVS and CDR2 FNYEAQ. CDR3 size: 16 residues. Trimming cost V 1 base and J 8 bases; bases outside gene matches: 10. The CDR3 DNA follows: TGTGCCAGCAGCTTAGAGGGGGCCTGGGAAGGGGAAAAACTGTTTTTT. Translation: CASSLEGAWEGEKLFF.

The genes are TRBV6-1 and TRBJ1-6; D is unresolved. Germline V gene sequence: CDR1 MNHNS, CDR2 SASEGT. This CDR3 comprises 15 residues. With 0 bases removed from V and 10 bases from J, the gap between germline ends came to 13 bases. CDR3 sequence (DNA): TGTGCCAGCAGTGAAGCGCTCAGTTTGAAGTCACCCCTCCACTTT. Translating gives CASSEALSLKSPLHF.

This clone was observed a few times. The rearrangement uses TRBV7-9 and TRBJ1-2; 7 bases match TRBD1. The CDR3 runs 13 residues. The trim removed 5 bases at V and 2 bases at J, leaving 2 bases unmatched. The V gene's germline CDR1 is SEHNR and CDR2 FQNEAQ (reference sequence). CDR3 bases: TGTGCCAGCAGCCGGGACAGCAACTATGGCTACACCTTC. This gives the protein CASSRDSNYGYTF.

This sequence joins TRBV3-1 (or the pseudogene TRBV3-2) and TRBJ1-1; D possibly corresponds to TRBD1 (6 bases). This CDR3 region has 14 residues. V was trimmed by 3 bases and J by 4 bases, leaving 12 bases between them. The germline V gene encodes CDR1 LGHDT and CDR2 YNNKEL (reference sequence). For the CDR3, the DNA is TGTGCCAGCAGCCACGGGGGGCTGGCCACTGAAGCTTTCTTT. Its protein is CASSHGGLATEAFF.

The CDR3 region has the DNA TGTGCCAGCAGTCCAGGACCTAGCGGGGGCTACGAGCAGTACTTC. Protein sequence: CASSPGPSGGYEQYF. The genes are TRBV7-3 and TRBJ2-7; TRBD2 aligns across 10 bases. The CDR3 is 15 residues long. The trim removed 6 bases at V and 3 bases at J, leaving 8 bases unmatched. Germline CDR1 SGHTA, CDR2 FQGTGA. The variable domain in full, completed from reference TRBV7-3 and TRBJ2-7, reads GAGVSQTPSNKVTEKGKYVELRCDPISGHTALYWYRQSLGQGPEFLIYFQGTGAADDSGLPNDRFFAVRPEGSVSTLKIQRTERGDSAVYLCASSPGPSGGYEQYFGPGTRLTVT.

The chain employs TRBV28 and TRBJ1-5; D not resolved. The ends were cut back, 2 bases at V and 8 bases at J, with 13 bases in the middle. This CDR3 contains 14 residues. In germline, CDR1 is MDHEN, CDR2 SYDVKM. This CDR3 reads CASSLREGLKPQHF. Here the CDR3 DNA reads TGTGCCAGCAGTTTAAGAGAGGGATTGAAGCCCCAGCATTTT.

This clone has a handful of counts. This chain links TRBV19 with TRBJ1-5; TRBD1 matches 8 bases. This CDR3 contains 17 residues. CDR1 is LNHDA, CDR2 SQIVND, per germline (reference sequence). V lost 5 bases, J lost 2 bases, and 11 bases stayed unmatched. CDR3 in amino acids: CASSGAGGSVGNQPQHF. The CDR3 coding sequence is TGTGCCAGTAGTGGTGCAGGGGGCTCCGTGGGCAATCAGCCCCAGCATTTT.